The 29 T cell receptor beta chains reported below all come from one sample, sequenced in a study of T cells in Graves' hyperthyroidism and ophthalmopathy. The CDR3 regions of TCR beta were amplified from RNA transcripts. A first-round RT-PCR of the TCR CDR3 used the HTBI primer set. TCRdb re-derived calls from the multiplex PCR reads in MiXCR, one entry per CDR3 protein. Here the sample spans around 440,000 distinct CDR3 sequences, 15% to 17% being singletons. The sample was blood. Every receptor here comes from a woman younger than 30 with Graves' hyperthyroidism.

In the case of this clonotype: It may be a read error: a sequence one base away is much more abundant. This chain joins TRBV12-3 or TRBV12-4 and TRBJ2-1, with 10 bases fitting TRBD2. The CDR3 has 16 amino acids. Germline trimming cut 3 bases from V and 8 bases from J; bases unmatched to any gene: 10. CDR3 coding DNA: TGTGCCAGCAGTTTGTCACTAGCGGGAACTTACGATGAGCAGTTCTTC. It is translated as CASSLSLAGTYDEQFF.

This clonotype was detected ten times or more. The chain joins TRBV28 to TRBJ1-5; no definite D call. CDR1 MDHEN and CDR2 SYDVKM come from the germline V gene. Trimming cost V 5 bases and J 5 bases, with 16 bases left between them. This CDR3 contains 15 residues. The CDR3 loop is CASSVDGGFDQPQHF. DNA of the CDR3: TGTGCCAGCAGTGTGGACGGAGGTTTTGATCAGCCCCAGCATTTT.

This clonotype was detected many times. This chain joins TRBV20-1 and TRBJ1-5, with 7 bases identical to TRBD1. Germline trimming cut 3 bases from V and 4 bases from J; bases unmatched to any gene: 6. This CDR3 has 14 residues. Looked up from germline, CDR1 is DFQATT and CDR2 is SNEGSKA (reference sequence). The CDR3 here is CSARGDRDNQPQHF. CDR3 DNA sequence: TGCAGTGCTAGGGGAGACAGGGATAATCAGCCCCAGCATTTT.

This clonotype was observed many times. The chain couples TRBV20-1 to TRBJ2-7; D is perhaps TRBD2 (6 bases). The CDR3 contains 16 residues. Looked up from germline, CDR1 is DFQATT and CDR2 is SNEGSKA (reference sequence). V gave up 0 bases and J gave up 3 bases, with 18 bases separating them. The CDR3 loop reads CSARDEGGREGYEQYF. CDR3 nucleotide sequence: TGCAGTGCTAGAGATGAAGGCGGGCGGGAAGGCTACGAGCAGTACTTC.

This clonotype was counted ten times or more. A junction end diverges from the germline sequence, so it may reflect a read error. The chain combines TRBV12-3 or TRBV12-4 with TRBJ1-5; perhaps TRBD1 as D (6 bases). This CDR3 has 15 amino acids. The CDR3 region is CASSLGGGPGQPQHF. Written as DNA, the CDR3 is TGTGCCAGCAGCTTAGGTGGGGGGCCGGGTCAGCCCCAGCATTTT.

This clonotype was seen ten or more times. The chain links TRBV29-1 to TRBJ2-7; the match to TRBD1 covers 8 bases. V lost 6 bases to trimming and J lost 6 bases; unmatched junction nucleotides: 13. The germline gives CDR1 SQVTM, CDR2 ANQGSEA. CDR3 length: 14 residues. CDR3 sequence: CSVLAWTGSSEQYF. CDR3 DNA: TGCAGCGTCCTAGCCTGGACAGGGAGTAGCGAGCAGTACTTC.

The V gene is TRBV6-1, the J gene TRBJ1-4, with unresolved D. Germline V lookup: CDR1 MNHNS, CDR2 SASEGT. The CDR3 sequence is 18 residues long. The V gene lost 6 bases and the J gene lost 4 bases, with 24 bases spanning the gap. The CDR3 region is CASRRGLLLRESNEKLFF. CDR3 nucleotide sequence: TGTGCCAGCAGAAGAGGGTTGTTGTTGAGGGAAAGTAATGAAAAACTGTTTTTT.

This clonotype appeared many times. This chain links TRBV5-1 with TRBJ2-7; possible D gene TRBD1, 6 bases. Germline lookup yields CDR1 SGHRS and CDR2 YFSETQ. CDR3 length equals 14 residues. Trimming stripped 6 bases from V and 7 bases from J, with 20 bases between. CDR3 residues: CASTGAGALEEQYF. The CDR3 DNA reads as TGCGCCAGCACCGGGGCAGGGGCGCTAGAAGAGCAGTACTTC.

This clonotype was observed many times. The V and J genes are TRBV5-1 and TRBJ2-3, with 11 bases lining up with TRBD2. The trim removed 2 bases at V and 4 bases at J, leaving 9 bases unmatched. CDR1 is SGHRS and CDR2 is YFSETQ in the germline V gene. CDR3 length: 17 amino acids. This CDR3 is CASSLQPSGRSADTQYF. The DNA of the CDR3 is TGCGCCAGCAGCTTACAACCTAGCGGGAGGTCAGCAGATACGCAGTATTTT.

The gene calls are TRBV4-2 and TRBJ2-7; 9 nucleotides match TRBD2. J lost 3 bases, V lost 4 bases, and 10 bases had no gene match. Germline-derived CDR1 and CDR2 are LGHNA and YNFKEQ. The CDR3 totals 16 residues. CDR3 DNA: TGTGCCAGCAGCCTTACGAAAAGGACTAGCGACTACGAGCAGTACTTC. Protein sequence: CASSLTKRTSDYEQYF.

V gene TRBV6-1 combines with J gene TRBJ2-7; 8 nucleotides line up with TRBD2. Losses at the gene ends were 6 bases for V and 7 bases for J; bases not matched to a gene: 14. This CDR3 has 15 residues. Per germline, CDR1 MNHNS and CDR2 SASEGT. The DNA for the CDR3 is TGTGCCAGCAGACCGGGAGGGCCATCTCCTCGGGAGCAGTACTTC. The encoded protein is CASRPGGPSPREQYF.

The chain uses TRBV6-2 or TRBV6-3 and TRBJ2-3, with 10 bases matching TRBD2. This CDR3 is 16 amino acids long. J was trimmed by 4 bases and V by 6 bases; bases with no gene match: 10. Germline-derived CDR1 and CDR2 are MNHEY and SVGEGT. CDR3 amino acids: CASRRGAGGGADTQYF. CDR3 nucleotide sequence: TGTGCCAGCAGGAGGGGAGCGGGGGGGGGAGCAGATACGCAGTATTTT.

This clonotype was detected ten times or more. The genes are TRBV28 and TRBJ2-7, with 7 bases fitting TRBD1. The V gene end was trimmed by 8 bases and the J gene end by 2 bases; junction bases not matched to a gene: 9. The CDR3 covers 14 residues. Germline CDR1 and CDR2: MDHEN and SYDVKM. The CDR3 protein is CASSSPGQTYEQYF. CDR3 nucleotide sequence: TGTGCCAGCTCTTCTCCGGGACAGACCTACGAGCAGTACTTC. The variable domain in full, completed from reference TRBV28 and TRBJ2-7, reads DVKVTQSSRYLVKRTGEKVFLECVQDMDHENMFWYRQDPGLGLRLIYFSYDVKMKEKGDIPEGYSVSREKKERFSLILESASTNQTSMYLCASSSPGQTYEQYFGPGTRLTVT.

This clonotype was seen ten or more times. This chain uses TRBV7-2 with TRBJ1-1, with a weak D call TRBD1 (6 bases). This CDR3 is 13 amino acids long. V was clipped by 7 bases and J by 3 bases, with 12 bases between them. The germline V gene has CDR1 SGHTA and CDR2 FQGNSA. The chain's CDR3 is CASKQGGDTEAFF. The CDR3 region has the DNA TGTGCCAGCAAACAGGGCGGGGACACTGAAGCTTTCTTT.

On this clonotype: At one end, the junction sequence differs from germline, possibly due to a read error. The rearrangement links TRBV5-1 to TRBJ2-7, with 8 bases lining up with TRBD1. CDR3 length: 14 amino acids. Germline CDR1 reads SGHRS; CDR2 reads YFSETQ. The CDR3 is CVSSPGQGPYEQYF. The CDR3 coding sequence is TGCGTCAGCAGCCCTGGACAGGGACCCTACGAGCAGTACTTC.

Turning to this clonotype: Just one base apart from a much larger clone, this may be a read error. The genes are TRBV20-1 and TRBJ2-7; the D is unclear. CDR1 is DFQATT, CDR2 SNEGSKA, per germline (reference sequence). The CDR3 is 12 amino acids. CDR3 coding DNA: TGCGGTGCTAGTTGGGGTAGGAACGAGCAGTACTTC. This encodes CGASWGRNEQYF.

This clonotype was picked up a small number of times. The chain joins TRBV5-1 to TRBJ2-1; D is possibly TRBD1 (5 bases). The ends were cut back, 4 bases at V and 0 bases at J, with 14 bases in the middle. Germline assignment: CDR1 SGHRS and CDR2 YFSETQ. The CDR3 contains 16 residues. This CDR3 reads CASSRLDRGSYNEQFF. The CDR3 DNA is TGCGCCAGCAGCAGACTCGACAGAGGCTCCTACAATGAGCAGTTCTTC. The entire variable domain, with the rest obtained from reference TRBV5-1 and TRBJ2-1, is as follows: KAGVTQTPRYLIKTRGQQVTLSCSPISGHRSVSWYQQTPGQGLQFLFEYFSETQRNKGNFPGRFSGRQFSNSRSEMNVSTLELGDSALYLCASSRLDRGSYNEQFFGPGTRLTVL.

There are a few counts of this clonotype. This chain joins TRBV14 and TRBJ2-1; D may match TRBD1 or TRBD2 (5 bases each). V lost 7 bases, J lost 4 bases, and 17 bases lay in between. This CDR3 spans 15 amino acids. CDR1 and CDR2 (germline): SGHDN, FVKESK. In DNA form, the CDR3 reads TGTGCCAGCAACGGCAGAGGGGCGGAATACAATGAGCAGTTCTTC. Protein: CASNGRGAEYNEQFF. Full variable domain (rest looked up from reference TRBV14 and TRBJ2-1): EAGVTQFPSHSVIEKGQTVTLRCDPISGHDNLYWYRRVMGKEIKFLLHFVKESKQDESGMPNNRFLAERTGGTYSTLKVQPAELEDSGVYFCASNGRGAEYNEQFFGPGTRLTVL.

CDR3 sequence reads: CASTTGGNSPLHF. The DNA of the CDR3 is TGCGCCAGCACGACAGGGGGTAATTCACCCCTCCACTTT. The chain recombines TRBV5-1 with TRBJ1-6; 9 nucleotides line up with TRBD1. With V trimmed by 6 bases and J by 6 bases, 1 base remained unmatched. Per germline, CDR1 SGHRS and CDR2 YFSETQ. The CDR3 runs 13 residues.

This clonotype was counted ten times or more. The J gene is TRBJ1-2, the V gene TRBV28; 11 nucleotides align to TRBD1. Per germline, CDR1 MDHEN and CDR2 SYDVKM. The CDR3 covers 15 residues. J was trimmed by 5 bases and V by 6 bases; bases with no gene match: 8. In nucleotides, the CDR3 is TGTGCCAGCAGAGAGGCCGGGACAGGGGGTTATGGCTACACCTTC. Translated, it gives CASREAGTGGYGYTF.

The rearrangement joins TRBV7-9 to TRBJ1-1; 9 bases are shared with TRBD1. J gave up 4 bases and V 10 bases, and 10 bases lay outside the gene matches. CDR3 length: 14 amino acids. CDR1 and CDR2 (germline): SEHNR, FQNEAQ (reference sequence). The chain's CDR3 is CATKTGGRGTEAFF. CDR3 DNA sequence: TGTGCCACGAAAACAGGGGGCAGGGGCACTGAAGCTTTCTTT.

This clonotype showed up just a few times. The chain is built from TRBV20-1 and TRBJ1-3; 7 bases map to TRBD1. CDR3 length: 16 residues. Germline CDR1 and CDR2: DFQATT and SNEGSKA (reference sequence). Trimming took 4 bases from V and 2 from J; bases not matched to a gene: 11. This CDR3 reads CSAMALEGATGNTIYF. Written as DNA, the CDR3 is TGCAGTGCTATGGCCCTGGAGGGGGCAACTGGAAACACCATATATTTT.

The chain is built from TRBV7-9 and TRBJ2-1; D could derive from TRBD1 or TRBD2 (5 bases each). Germline loops: CDR1 SEHNR, CDR2 FQNEAQ (reference sequence). The V end lost 5 bases, the J end lost 9 bases, and 14 bases lay between the germline ends. CDR3 length equals 13 residues. The CDR3 region is CASSPDTRTEQFF. DNA for the CDR3: TGTGCCAGCAGCCCGGACACTAGAACTGAGCAGTTCTTC.

The sample holds a few counts of this clonotype. V usage is TRBV5-1 and J usage is TRBJ1-1; 9 bases map to TRBD1. Trimming removed 3 bases from V and 6 bases from J; junction bases left unmatched: 9. The CDR3 contains 15 residues. CDR1 and CDR2 from the germline V gene are SGHRS and YFSETQ. CDR3 sequence: CASSWTGVEFAEAFF. DNA of the CDR3: TGCGCCAGCAGCTGGACAGGGGTCGAATTTGCTGAAGCTTTCTTT.

V usage is TRBV19 and J usage is TRBJ2-6, with a tentative D call TRBD2 (6 bases). The CDR3 extends over 17 amino acids. The V gene's germline CDR1 is LNHDA and CDR2 SQIVND (reference sequence). Trimming cost V 4 bases and J 0 bases, with 13 bases left between them. In nucleotides, the CDR3 is TGTGCCAGTAGTAGGGGGGACGCATTCTCTGGGGCCAACGTCCTGACTTTC. This gives the protein CASSRGDAFSGANVLTF. Using reference TRBV19 and TRBJ2-6 for the parts outside the CDR3, the full variable domain is DGGITQSPKYLFRKEGQNVTLSCEQNLNHDAMYWYRQDPGQGLRLIYYSQIVNDFQKGDIAEGYSVSREKKESFPLTVTSAQKNPTAFYLCASSRGDAFSGANVLTFGAGSRLTVL.

This clonotype was found a few times. This sequence joins TRBV25-1 and TRBJ1-1, with 7 bases fitting TRBD1. This CDR3 spans 14 amino acids. V lost 8 bases and J lost 0; bases outside the gene matches: 6. Germline CDR1 and CDR2: MGHDK and SYGVNS. CDR3 nucleotide sequence: TGTGCCAGCGTCGGACAGGCCATGAACACTGAAGCTTTCTTT. It codes for CASVGQAMNTEAFF.

This clonotype was seen only a few times. V is TRBV19 and J is TRBJ2-1; D not resolved. The CDR3 is 14 residues long. Per germline, CDR1 LNHDA and CDR2 SQIVND (reference sequence). V was clipped by 7 bases and J by 9 bases, with 19 bases between them. The DNA of the CDR3 is TGTGCCAGTAATCGCCGAGCAGCGTGGGTTGAGCAGTTCTTC. Translation: CASNRRAAWVEQFF.

The CDR3 nucleotides read TGCAGCGTTGAAGGGGGCGCAGGTTATGGCTACACCTTC. Its translation is CSVEGGAGYGYTF. This rearrangement joins TRBV29-1 to TRBJ1-2; maybe TRBD1 (5 bases). Trimming stripped 1 base from V and 5 bases from J, with 11 bases between. Germline values: CDR1 SQVTM, CDR2 ANQGSEA. There are 13 residues in the CDR3.

This clonotype was seen many times. The chain recombines TRBV20-1 with TRBJ1-1, with TRBD1 matching over 7 bases. Germline trimming cut 5 bases from V and 5 bases from J; bases unmatched to any gene: 5. Germline V gene lookup returns CDR1 DFQATT and CDR2 SNEGSKA (reference sequence). The CDR3 length is 12 residues. CDR3 DNA: TGCAGTGCTCCAGGGGGGGCAACTGAAGCTTTCTTT. Translating it yields CSAPGGATEAFF.